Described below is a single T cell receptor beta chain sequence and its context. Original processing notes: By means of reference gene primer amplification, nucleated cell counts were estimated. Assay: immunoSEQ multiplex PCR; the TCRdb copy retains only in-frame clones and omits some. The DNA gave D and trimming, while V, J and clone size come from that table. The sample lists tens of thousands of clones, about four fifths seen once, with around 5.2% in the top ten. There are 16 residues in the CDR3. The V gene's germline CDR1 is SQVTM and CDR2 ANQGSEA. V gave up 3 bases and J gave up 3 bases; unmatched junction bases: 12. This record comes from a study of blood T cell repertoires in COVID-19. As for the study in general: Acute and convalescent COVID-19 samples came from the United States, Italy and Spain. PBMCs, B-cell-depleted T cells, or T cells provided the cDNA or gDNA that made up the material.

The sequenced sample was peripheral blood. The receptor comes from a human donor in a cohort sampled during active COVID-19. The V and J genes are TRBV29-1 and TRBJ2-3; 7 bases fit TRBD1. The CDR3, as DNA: TGCAGCGTTGACCTAATAAGGGGGCTCGGGACAGATACGCAGTATTTT. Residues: CSVDLIRGLGTDTQYF.